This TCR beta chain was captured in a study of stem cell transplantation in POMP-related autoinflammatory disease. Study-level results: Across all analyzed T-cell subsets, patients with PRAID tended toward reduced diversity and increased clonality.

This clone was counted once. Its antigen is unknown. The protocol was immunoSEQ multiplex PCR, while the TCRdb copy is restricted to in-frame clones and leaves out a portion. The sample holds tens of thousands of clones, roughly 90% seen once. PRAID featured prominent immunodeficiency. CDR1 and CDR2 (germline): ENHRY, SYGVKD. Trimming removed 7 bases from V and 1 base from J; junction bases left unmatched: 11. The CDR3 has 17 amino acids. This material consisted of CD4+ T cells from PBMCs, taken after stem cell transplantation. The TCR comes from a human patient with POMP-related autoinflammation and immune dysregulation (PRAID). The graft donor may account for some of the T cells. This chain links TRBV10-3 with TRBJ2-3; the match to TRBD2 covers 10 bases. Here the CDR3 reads CAINHRTGTSGTDTQYF. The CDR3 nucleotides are TGTGCCATCAACCACCGGACCGGGACTAGCGGCACAGATACGCAGTATTTT.